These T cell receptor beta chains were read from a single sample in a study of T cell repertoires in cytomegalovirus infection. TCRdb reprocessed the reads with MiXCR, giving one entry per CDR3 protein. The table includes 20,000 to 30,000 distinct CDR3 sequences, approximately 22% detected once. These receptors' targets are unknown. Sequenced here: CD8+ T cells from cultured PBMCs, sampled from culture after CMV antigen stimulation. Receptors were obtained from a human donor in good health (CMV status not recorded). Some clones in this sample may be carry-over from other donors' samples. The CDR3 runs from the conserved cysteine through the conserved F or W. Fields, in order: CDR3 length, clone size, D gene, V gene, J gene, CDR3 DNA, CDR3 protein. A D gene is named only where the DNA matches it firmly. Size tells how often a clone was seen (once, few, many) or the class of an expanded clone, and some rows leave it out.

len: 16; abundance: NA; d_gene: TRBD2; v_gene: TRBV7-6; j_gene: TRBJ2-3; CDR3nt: TGTGCCAGCAGCAACCTCGGCGGGGGGAAAACAGATACGCAGTATTTT; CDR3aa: CASSNLGGGKTDTQYF
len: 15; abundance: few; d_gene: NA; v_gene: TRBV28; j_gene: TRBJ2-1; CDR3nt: TGTGCCAGCAGTCACGGGGGGCCGTCCCACAATGAGCAGTTCTTC; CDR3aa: CASSHGGPSHNEQFF
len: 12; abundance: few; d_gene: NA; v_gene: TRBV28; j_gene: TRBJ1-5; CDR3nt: TGTGCCAGCAGTTATAGCAATCAGCCCCAGCATTTT; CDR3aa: CASSYSNQPQHF
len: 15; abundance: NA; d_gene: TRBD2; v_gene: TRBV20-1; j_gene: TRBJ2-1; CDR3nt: TGCAGTGCTAGAGATGCACGGGGGGGCCACAATGAGCAGTTCTTC; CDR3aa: CSARDARGGHNEQFF
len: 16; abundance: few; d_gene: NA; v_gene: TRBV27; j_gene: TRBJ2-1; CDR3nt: TGTGCCAGCAGTTTACGGGGGGCAAGCTCCTACAATGAGCAGTTCTTC; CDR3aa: CASSLRGASSYNEQFF
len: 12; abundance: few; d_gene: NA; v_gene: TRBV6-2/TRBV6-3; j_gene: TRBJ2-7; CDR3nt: TGTGCCAGCACGGGTAGCTCCTACGAGCAGTACTTC; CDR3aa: CASTGSSYEQYF
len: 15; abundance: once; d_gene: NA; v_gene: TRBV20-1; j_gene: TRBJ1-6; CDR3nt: TGCAGTGCTAGAATCTGGGCAGAATTAAATTCACCCCTCCACTTT; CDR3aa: CSARIWAELNSPLHF
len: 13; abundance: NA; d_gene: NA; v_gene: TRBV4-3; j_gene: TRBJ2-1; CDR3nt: TGCGCCACGGGGGGCGGCGCCGACAATGAGCAGTTCTTC; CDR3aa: CATGGGADNEQFF
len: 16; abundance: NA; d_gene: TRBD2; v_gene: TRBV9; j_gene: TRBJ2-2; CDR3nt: TGTGCCAGCAGCGCAACGACTAGCGGGGGGTCCGGGGAGCTGTTTTTT; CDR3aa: CASSATTSGGSGELFF
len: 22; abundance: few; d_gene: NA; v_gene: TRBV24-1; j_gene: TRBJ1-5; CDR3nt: TGTGCCACCAGTGATTTCGAACAGGGTAGAATGGGGATCGGGACAACGAATCAGCCCCAGCATTTT; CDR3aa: CATSDFEQGRMGIGTTNQPQHF
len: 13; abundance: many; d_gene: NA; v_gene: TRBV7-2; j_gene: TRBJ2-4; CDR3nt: TGTGCCAGCAGCTTAGGAGTCAGGAACATTCAGTACTTC; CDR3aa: CASSLGVRNIQYF
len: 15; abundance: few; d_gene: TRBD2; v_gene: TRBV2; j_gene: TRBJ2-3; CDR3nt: TGTGCCAGCAGTGAACCACGGGGGGGCCCAGATACGCAGTATTTT; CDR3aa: CASSEPRGGPDTQYF
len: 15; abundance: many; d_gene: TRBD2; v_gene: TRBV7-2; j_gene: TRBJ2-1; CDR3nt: TGTGCCAGCAGCCTAGCTAGCGGGGTTTACAATGAGCAGTTCTTC; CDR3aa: CASSLASGVYNEQFF
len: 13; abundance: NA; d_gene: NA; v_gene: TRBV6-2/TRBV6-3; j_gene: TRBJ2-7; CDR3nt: TGTGCCAGCAGGTTAGACATCCTCTACGAGCAGTACTTC; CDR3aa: CASRLDILYEQYF
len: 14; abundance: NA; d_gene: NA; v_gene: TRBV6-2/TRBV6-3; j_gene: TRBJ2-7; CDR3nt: TGTGCCAGCAGTTACTCGGTTACATGGTCCGAGCAGTACTTC; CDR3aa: CASSYSVTWSEQYF
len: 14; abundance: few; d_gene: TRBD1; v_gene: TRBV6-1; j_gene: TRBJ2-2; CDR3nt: TGTGCCAGCAGGGAAGACAGGGAAAACGGGGAGCTGTTTTTT; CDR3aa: CASREDRENGELFF
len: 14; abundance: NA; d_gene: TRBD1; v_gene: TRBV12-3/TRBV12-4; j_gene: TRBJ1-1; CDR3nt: TGTGCCAGCAGGGTCCAGGGGGCAAACACTGAAGCTTTCTTT; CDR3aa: CASRVQGANTEAFF
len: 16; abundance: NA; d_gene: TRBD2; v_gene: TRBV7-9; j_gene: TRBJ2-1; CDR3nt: TGTGCCAGCAGGCCTAGCGGGGGGGCCGTCTACAATGAGCAGTTCTTC; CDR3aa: CASRPSGGAVYNEQFF
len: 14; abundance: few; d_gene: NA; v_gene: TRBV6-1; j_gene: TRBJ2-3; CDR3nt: TGTGCCAGCAGGACGCCCAGGGTAACAGATACGCAGTATTTT; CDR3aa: CASRTPRVTDTQYF
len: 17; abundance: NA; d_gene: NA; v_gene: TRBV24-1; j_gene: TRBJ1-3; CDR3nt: TGTGCCACCAGTGATTTGCGCGGGCTCTCCTCTGGAAACACCATATATTTT; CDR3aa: CATSDLRGLSSGNTIYF
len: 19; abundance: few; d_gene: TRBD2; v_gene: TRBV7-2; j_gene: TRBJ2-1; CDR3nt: TGTGCCAGCAGCTCATACCCTTGGACTAGCGGGGGGACCTACAATGAGCAGTTCTTC; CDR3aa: CASSSYPWTSGGTYNEQFF
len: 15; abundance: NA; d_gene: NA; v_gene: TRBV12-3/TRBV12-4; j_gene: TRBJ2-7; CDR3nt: TGTGCCAGCAGTCACCGGGACACTCCCGAGGGGGAGCAGTACTTC; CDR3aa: CASSHRDTPEGEQYF
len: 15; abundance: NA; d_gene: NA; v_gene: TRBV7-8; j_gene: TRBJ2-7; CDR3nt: TGTGCCAGCAGAGACGACAGGATGAGCTCCTACGAGCAGTACTTC; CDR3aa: CASRDDRMSSYEQYF
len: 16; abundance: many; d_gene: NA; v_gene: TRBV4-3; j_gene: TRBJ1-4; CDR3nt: TGCGCCAGCAGCCAAGATGGTGGCGTCAACGGGGAAAAACTGTTTTTT; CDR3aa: CASSQDGGVNGEKLFF
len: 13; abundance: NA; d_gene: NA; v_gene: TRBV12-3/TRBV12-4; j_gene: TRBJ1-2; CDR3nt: TGTGCCAGCAACGTTGCGGGGGCCTATGGCTACACCTTC; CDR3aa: CASNVAGAYGYTF
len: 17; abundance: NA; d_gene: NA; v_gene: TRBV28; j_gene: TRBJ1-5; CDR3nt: TGTGCCAGCAGTTCACTCCTCCGAGGGCCCCCATCAAAGCCCCAGCATTTT; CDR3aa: CASSSLLRGPPSKPQHF
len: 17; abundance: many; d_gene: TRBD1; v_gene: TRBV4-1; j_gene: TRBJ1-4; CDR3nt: TGCGCCAGCAGCCAAGATGGGACAGGGATGCTTAATGAAAAACTGTTTTTT; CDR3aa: CASSQDGTGMLNEKLFF
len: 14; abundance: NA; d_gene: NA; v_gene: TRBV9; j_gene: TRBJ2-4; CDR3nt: TGTGCCAGCAGCGTAGCGGGCAGGGGAGACATTCAGTACTTC; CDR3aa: CASSVAGRGDIQYF
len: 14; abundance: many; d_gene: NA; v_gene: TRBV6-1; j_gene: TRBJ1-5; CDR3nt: TGTGCCAGCAGTTGGGCAGGGGACAATCAGCCCCAGCATTTT; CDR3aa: CASSWAGDNQPQHF
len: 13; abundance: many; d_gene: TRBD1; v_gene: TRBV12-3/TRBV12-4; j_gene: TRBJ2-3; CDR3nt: TGTGCCAGCAATGGACAGGGCCCAGATACGCAGTATTTT; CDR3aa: CASNGQGPDTQYF
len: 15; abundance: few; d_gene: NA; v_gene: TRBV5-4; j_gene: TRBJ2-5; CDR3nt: TGTGCCAGCAGCTTTGATCCAGGGGTTACGGAGACCCAGTACTTC; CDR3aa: CASSFDPGVTETQYF
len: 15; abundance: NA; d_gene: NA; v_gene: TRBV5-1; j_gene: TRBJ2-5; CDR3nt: TGCGCCAGCAGCACGGCCACAGCGTTCCAAGAGACCCAGTACTTC; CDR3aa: CASSTATAFQETQYF
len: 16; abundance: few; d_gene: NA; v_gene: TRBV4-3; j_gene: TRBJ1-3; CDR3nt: TGCGCCAGCAGCCAAGACAGGGCCAACTCTGGAAACACCATATATTTT; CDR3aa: CASSQDRANSGNTIYF
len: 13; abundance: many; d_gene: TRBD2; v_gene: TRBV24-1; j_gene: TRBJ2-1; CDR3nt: TGTGCCGAAATAGCGGGGGGGCACAATGAGCAGTTCTTC; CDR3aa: CAEIAGGHNEQFF
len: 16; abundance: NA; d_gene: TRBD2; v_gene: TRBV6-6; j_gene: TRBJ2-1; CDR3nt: TGTGCCAGCAGCCGATTACTAGCGGGGGGGCGGGATGAGCAGTTCTTC; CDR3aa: CASSRLLAGGRDEQFF
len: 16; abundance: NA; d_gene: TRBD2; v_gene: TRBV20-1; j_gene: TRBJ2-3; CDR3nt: TGCAGTGCTAGAGAGCGCGCGGGGGGCCGAGGGTATACGCAGTATTTT; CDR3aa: CSARERAGGRGYTQYF
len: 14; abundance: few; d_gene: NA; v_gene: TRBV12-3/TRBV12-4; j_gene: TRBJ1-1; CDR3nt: TGTGCCAGCAGGTGGAGGGAGGTGGACACTGAAGCTTTCTTT; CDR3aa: CASRWREVDTEAFF
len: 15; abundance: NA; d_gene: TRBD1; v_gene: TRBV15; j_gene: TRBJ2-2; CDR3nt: TGTGCCACCAGCAGCCCCGGGACAGGGACCGGGGAGCTGTTTTTT; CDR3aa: CATSSPGTGTGELFF
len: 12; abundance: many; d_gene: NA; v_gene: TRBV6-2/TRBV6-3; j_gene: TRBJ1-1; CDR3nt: TGTGCCAGCAGTTACTCGCGGACTGAAGCTTTCTTT; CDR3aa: CASSYSRTEAFF
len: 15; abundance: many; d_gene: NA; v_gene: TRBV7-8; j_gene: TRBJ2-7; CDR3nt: TGTGCCAGCAGCTTATACCCAGGGGGGACCTACGAGCAGTACTTC; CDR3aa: CASSLYPGGTYEQYF
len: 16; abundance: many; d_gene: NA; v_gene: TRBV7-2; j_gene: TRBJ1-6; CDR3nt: TGTGCCAGCAGCTTACGAGCTGGCAGACCCAATTCACCCCTCCACTTT; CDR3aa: CASSLRAGRPNSPLHF
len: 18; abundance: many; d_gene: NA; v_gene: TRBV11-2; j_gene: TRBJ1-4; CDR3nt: TGTGCCAGCAGCTGGGGCACGTTGATTGGGGGAGTTAATGAAAAACTGTTTTTT; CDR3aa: CASSWGTLIGGVNEKLFF
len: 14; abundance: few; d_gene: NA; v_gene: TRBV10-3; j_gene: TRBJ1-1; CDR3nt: TGTGCCATCAGTGATTGGGGGAAGAACACTGAAGCTTTCTTT; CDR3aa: CAISDWGKNTEAFF
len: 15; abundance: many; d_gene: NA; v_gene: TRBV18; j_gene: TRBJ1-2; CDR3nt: TGTGCCAGCTCATCCACAGGGCATCTTAACTATGGCTACACCTTC; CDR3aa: CASSSTGHLNYGYTF
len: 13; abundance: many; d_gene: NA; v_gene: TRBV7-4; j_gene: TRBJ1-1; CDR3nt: TGTGCCAGCAGCCTACACCCGAACACTGAAGCTTTCTTT; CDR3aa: CASSLHPNTEAFF
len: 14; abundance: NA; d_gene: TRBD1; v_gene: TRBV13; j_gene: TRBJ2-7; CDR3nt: TGTGCCAGCAGCACCGGGACAGGGGGCTACGAGCAGTACTTC; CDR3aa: CASSTGTGGYEQYF
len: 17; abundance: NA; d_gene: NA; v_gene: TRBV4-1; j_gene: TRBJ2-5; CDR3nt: TGCGCCAGCAGCCAATCAGTCGGGGCCCTAGCAGAAGAGACCCAGTACTTC; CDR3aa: CASSQSVGALAEETQYF
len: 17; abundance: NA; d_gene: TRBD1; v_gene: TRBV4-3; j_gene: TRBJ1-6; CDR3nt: TGCGCCAGCAGCCAAGATCCGGGGACAGGGTATAATTCACCCCTCCACTTT; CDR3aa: CASSQDPGTGYNSPLHF
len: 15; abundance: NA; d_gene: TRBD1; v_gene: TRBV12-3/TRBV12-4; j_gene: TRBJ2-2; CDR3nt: TGTGCCAGCAGTGATTGGACAGGGCCCACCGGGGAGCTGTTTTTT; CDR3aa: CASSDWTGPTGELFF
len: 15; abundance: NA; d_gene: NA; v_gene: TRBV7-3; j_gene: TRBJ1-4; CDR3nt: TGTGCCAGCAGACATAGAGGCAGAGAGGGGGAAAAACTGTTTTTT; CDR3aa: CASRHRGREGEKLFF
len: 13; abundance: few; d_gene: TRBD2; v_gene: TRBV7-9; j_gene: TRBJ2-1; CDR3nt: TGTGCCAGCAGCTTAATAGTAGCGGGGGGGCCAGTCTTC; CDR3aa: CASSLIVAGGPVF
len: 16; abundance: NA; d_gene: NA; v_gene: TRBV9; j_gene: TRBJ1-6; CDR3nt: TGTGCCAGCAGCGGGCGACAGGAGGCTAGTAATTCACCCCTCCACTTT; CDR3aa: CASSGRQEASNSPLHF